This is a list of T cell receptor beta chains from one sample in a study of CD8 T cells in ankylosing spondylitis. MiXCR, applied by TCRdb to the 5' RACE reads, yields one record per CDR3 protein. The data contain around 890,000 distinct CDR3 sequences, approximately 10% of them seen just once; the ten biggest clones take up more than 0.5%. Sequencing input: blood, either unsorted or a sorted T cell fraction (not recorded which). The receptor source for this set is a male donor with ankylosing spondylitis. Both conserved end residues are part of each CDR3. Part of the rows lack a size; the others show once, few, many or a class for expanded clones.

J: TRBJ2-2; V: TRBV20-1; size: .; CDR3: CSARDQGGTGELFF
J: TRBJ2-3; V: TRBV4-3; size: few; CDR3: CASSRDHRSSLAGGRDTQYF
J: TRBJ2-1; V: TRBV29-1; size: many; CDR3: CSVVTDTYNEQFF
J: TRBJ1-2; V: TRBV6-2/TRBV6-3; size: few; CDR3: CASSYRQGGYTF
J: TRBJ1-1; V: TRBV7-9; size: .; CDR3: CASTSQKRAFF
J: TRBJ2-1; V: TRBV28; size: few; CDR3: CASRLYNEQFF
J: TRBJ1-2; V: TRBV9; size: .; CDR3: CASSPGQMYYGYTF
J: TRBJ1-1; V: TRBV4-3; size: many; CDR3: CASSQVRPGAEAFF
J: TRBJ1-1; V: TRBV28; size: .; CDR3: CASKGRFSTEAFF
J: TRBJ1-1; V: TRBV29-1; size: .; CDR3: CSVESGGLWYTEAFF
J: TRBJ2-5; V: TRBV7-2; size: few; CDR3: CASSLVWGRGEETQYF
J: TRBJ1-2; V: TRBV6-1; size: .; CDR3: CASSSTSGIGRDGYTF
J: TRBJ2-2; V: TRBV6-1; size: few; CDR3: CATQGWGVTGELFF
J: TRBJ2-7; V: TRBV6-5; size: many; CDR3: CASKGYHEQYF
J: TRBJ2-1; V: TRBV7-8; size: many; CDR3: CASSRRDSGRINEQFF
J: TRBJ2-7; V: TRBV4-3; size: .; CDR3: CASSRGTASYEQYF
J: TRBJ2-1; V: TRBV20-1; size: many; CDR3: CSASLLATHGEQFF
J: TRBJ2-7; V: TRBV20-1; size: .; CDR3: CSARDSGGGAYEQYF
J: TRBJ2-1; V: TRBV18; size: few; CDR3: CASFGPSLGYNEQFF
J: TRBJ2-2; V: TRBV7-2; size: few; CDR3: CASSLFGTGGTTGELFF
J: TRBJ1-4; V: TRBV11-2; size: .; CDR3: CAGSPARDNNEKLFF
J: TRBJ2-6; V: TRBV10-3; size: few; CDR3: CAIMATGANVLTF
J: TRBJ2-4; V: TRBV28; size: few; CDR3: CASSLIAGGNIQYF
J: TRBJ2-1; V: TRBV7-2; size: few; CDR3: CASSLGRRGGRYNEQFF
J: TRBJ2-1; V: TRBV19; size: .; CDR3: CASSIDTTYYNEQFF
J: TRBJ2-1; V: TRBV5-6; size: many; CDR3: CASSLNYNEQFF